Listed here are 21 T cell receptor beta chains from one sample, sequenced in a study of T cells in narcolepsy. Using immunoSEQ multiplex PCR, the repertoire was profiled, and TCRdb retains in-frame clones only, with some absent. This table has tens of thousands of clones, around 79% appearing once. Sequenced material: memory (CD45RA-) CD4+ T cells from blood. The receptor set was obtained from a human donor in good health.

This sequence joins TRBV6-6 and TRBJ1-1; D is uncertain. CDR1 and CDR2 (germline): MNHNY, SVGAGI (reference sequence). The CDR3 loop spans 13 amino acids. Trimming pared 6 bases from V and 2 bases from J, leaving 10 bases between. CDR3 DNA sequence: TGTGCCAGCAGGCCCCGATTTAACACTGAAGCTTTCTTT. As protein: CASRPRFNTEAFF.

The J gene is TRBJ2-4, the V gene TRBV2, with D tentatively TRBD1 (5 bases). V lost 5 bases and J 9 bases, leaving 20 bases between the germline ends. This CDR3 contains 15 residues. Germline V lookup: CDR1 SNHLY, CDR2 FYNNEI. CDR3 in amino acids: CASSPTQGVEAIQYF. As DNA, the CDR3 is TGTGCCAGCAGTCCAACCCAAGGGGTAGAGGCCATTCAGTACTTC.

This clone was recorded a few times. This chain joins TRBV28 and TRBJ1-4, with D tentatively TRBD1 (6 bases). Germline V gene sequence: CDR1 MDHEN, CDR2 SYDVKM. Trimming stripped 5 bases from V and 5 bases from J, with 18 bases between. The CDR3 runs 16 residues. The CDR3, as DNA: TGTGCCAGCAGTGAAGTTCTGGGGGCGGGAAATGAAAAACTGTTTTTT. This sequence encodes CASSEVLGAGNEKLFF.

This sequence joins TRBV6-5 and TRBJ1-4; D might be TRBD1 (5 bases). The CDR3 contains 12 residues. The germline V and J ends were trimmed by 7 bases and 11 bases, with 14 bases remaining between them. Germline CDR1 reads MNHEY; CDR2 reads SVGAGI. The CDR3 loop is CASTAGDQKLFF. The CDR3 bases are TGTGCCAGCACGGCGGGGGATCAGAAACTGTTTTTT.

CDR3 sequence (DNA): TGTGCCAGCAGCTTAGGCACAGATACGCAGTATTTT. Translation gives CASSLGTDTQYF. The rearrangement joins TRBV7-3 to TRBJ2-3; D unresolved. CDR3 length: 12 amino acids. Germline V gene sequence: CDR1 SGHTA, CDR2 FQGTGA. V was shortened by 2 bases and J by 1 base, with 1 base between the two germline ends.

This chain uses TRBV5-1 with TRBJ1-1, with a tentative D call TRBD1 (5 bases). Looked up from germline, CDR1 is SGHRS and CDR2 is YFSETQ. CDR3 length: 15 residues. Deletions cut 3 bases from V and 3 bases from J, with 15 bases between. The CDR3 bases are TGCGCCAGCAGCTCCGAGGGCCGGGGGTACACTGAAGCTTTCTTT. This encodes CASSSEGRGYTEAFF.

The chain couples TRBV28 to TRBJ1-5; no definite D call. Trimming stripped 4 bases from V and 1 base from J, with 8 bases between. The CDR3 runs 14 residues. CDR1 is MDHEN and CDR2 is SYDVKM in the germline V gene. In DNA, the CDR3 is TGTGCCAGCAGTTACGAGGGAAGCAATCAGCCCCAGCATTTT. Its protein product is CASSYEGSNQPQHF.

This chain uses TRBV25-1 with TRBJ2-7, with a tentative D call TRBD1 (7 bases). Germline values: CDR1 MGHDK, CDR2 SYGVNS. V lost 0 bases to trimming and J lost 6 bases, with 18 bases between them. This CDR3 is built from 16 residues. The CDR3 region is CASSEYLGQGGREQYF. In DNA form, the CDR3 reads TGTGCCAGCAGTGAATATTTAGGGCAGGGGGGTCGCGAGCAGTACTTC.

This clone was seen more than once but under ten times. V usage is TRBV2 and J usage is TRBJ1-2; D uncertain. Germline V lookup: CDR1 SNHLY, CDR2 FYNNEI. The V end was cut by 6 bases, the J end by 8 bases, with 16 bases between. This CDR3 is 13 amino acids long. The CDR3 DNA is TGTGCCAGCAGCGCGACACGCTCCCAAGGCTACACCTTC. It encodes CASSATRSQGYTF.

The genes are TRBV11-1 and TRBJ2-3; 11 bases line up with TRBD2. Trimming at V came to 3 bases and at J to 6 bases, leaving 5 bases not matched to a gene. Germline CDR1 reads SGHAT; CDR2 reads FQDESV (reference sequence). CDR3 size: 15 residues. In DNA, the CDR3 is TGTGCCAGCAGCTTCGGGCTAGCGGGGGGCGATACGCAGTATTTT. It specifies CASSFGLAGGDTQYF.

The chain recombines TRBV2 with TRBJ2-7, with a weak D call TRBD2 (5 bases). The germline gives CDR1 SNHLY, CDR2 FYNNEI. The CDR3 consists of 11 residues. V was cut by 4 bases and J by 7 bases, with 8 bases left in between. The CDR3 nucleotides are TGTGCCAGCAGTGTCTTAGCGGAGCAGTACTTC. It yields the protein CASSVLAEQYF.

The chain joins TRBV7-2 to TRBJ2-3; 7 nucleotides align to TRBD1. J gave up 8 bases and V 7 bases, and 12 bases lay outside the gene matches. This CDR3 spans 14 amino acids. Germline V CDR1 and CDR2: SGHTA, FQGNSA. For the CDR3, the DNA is TGTGCCAGCAACGGGGCAGGGGGTGCTGGTACGCAGTATTTT. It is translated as CASNGAGGAGTQYF.

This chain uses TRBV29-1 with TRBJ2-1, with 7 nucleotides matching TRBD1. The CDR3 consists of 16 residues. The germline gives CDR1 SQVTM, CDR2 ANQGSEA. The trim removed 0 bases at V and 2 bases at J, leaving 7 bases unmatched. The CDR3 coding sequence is TGCAGCGTTGAAGATCCCCGACAGGGCACCTACAATGAGCAGTTCTTC. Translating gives CSVEDPRQGTYNEQFF.

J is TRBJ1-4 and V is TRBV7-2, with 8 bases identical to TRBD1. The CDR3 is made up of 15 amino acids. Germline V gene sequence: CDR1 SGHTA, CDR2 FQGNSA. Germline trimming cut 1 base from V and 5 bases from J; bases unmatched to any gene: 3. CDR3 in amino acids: CASSLEQGANEKLFF. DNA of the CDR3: TGTGCCAGCAGCTTAGAGCAGGGGGCAAATGAAAAACTGTTTTTT.

CDR3 amino acids: CASSSSGTAYSYEQYF. CDR3 nucleotides: TGTGCCAGCAGCTCTTCCGGGACAGCCTACTCCTACGAGCAGTACTTC. The chain combines TRBV7-8 with TRBJ2-7; TRBD1 matches 7 bases. The germline CDR1 and CDR2 sequences are SGHVS and FQNEAQ. The CDR3 runs to 16 residues. Unmatched junction bases numbered 9, after V lost 4 bases and J lost 0 bases.

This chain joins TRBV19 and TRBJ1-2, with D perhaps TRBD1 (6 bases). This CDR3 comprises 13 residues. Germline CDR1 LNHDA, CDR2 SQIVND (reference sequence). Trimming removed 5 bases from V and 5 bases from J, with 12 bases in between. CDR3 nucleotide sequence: TGTGCCAGTAGTTACAGGGTTGATTATGGCTACACCTTC. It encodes CASSYRVDYGYTF.

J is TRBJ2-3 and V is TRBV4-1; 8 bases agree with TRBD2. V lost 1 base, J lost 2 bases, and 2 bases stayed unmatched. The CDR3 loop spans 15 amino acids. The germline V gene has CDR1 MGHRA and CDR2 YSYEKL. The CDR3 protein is CASSQGLAFTDTQYF. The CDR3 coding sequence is TGCGCCAGCAGCCAAGGACTAGCGTTCACAGATACGCAGTATTTT.

CDR3 loop: CASRDGTGGMYEQYF. The CDR3, as DNA: TGTGCCAGCAGGGACGGGACAGGGGGGATGTACGAGCAGTACTTC. The J gene is TRBJ2-7, the V gene TRBV28, with 11 positions matching TRBD1. Looked up from germline, CDR1 is MDHEN and CDR2 is SYDVKM. V lost 6 bases and J lost 4; bases outside the gene matches: 8. The CDR3 is made up of 15 amino acids.

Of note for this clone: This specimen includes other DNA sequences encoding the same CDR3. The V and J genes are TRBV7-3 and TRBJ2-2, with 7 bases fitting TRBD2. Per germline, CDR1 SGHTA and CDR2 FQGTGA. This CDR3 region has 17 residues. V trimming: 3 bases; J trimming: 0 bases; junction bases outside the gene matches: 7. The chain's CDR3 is CASSFCPLAANTGELFF. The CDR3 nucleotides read TGTGCCAGCAGCTTTTGTCCGCTAGCGGCGAACACCGGGGAGCTGTTTTTT.

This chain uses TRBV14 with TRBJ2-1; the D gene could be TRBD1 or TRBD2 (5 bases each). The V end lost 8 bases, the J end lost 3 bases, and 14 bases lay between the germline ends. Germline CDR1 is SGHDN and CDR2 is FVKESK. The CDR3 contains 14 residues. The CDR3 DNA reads TGTGCCAGCGGGGGACCGCCTATCTACAATGAGCAGTTCTTC. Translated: CASGGPPIYNEQFF. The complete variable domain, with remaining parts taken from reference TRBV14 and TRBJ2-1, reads EAGVTQFPSHSVIEKGQTVTLRCDPISGHDNLYWYRRVMGKEIKFLLHFVKESKQDESGMPNNRFLAERTGGTYSTLKVQPAELEDSGVYFCASGGPPIYNEQFFGPGTRLTVL.

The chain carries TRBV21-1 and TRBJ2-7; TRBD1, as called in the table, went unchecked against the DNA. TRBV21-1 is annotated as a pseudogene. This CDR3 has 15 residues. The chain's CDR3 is CASSRRGDRNYEQYF. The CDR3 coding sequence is TGTGCCAGCAGCAGAAGGGGGGACAGGAACTACGAGCAGTACTTC.